The 10 T cell receptor beta chains listed next were all sequenced from one sample in a study of CD4+ T cells in melanoma. Here immunoSEQ multiplex PCR was the method, and the copy in TCRdb shows in-frame clones only, minus some. The sample yields about 140,000 clones, around nine tenths seen once. These receptors were obtained from a human donor with melanoma.

CDR3 in amino acids: CASSQVNPPYNEQFF. The CDR3 bases are TGTGCCAGCAGCCAAGTAAATCCCCCTTACAATGAGCAGTTCTTC. The chain couples TRBV14 to TRBJ2-1; D not certain. The length of the CDR3 is 15 residues. V lost 1 base and J lost 4, with 11 bases in between. From germline, CDR1 is SGHDN and CDR2 FVKESK.

For this clone: The junction departs from germline at one end; a sequencing error may be responsible. This chain uses TRBV7-9 with TRBJ2-4; D remains ambiguous. From germline, CDR1 is SEHNR and CDR2 FQNEAQ (reference sequence). The CDR3 contains 12 residues. The CDR3: CASSLEGGALRF. The CDR3 DNA sequence: TGTGCCAGCAGCTTAGAGGGTGGTGCCCTGCGGTTC.

The CDR3 loop is CATSRVVGTANTGELFF. CDR3 sequence (DNA): TGTGCCACCAGCAGAGTGGTTGGGACAGCGAACACCGGGGAGCTGTTTTTT. The chain carries TRBV15 and TRBJ2-2, with 7 nucleotides matching TRBD1. J gave up 0 bases and V 1 base, and 5 bases lay outside the gene matches. The germline gives CDR1 LNHNV, CDR2 YYDKDF (reference sequence). The CDR3 covers 17 residues.

The J gene is TRBJ2-2, the V gene TRBV5-1; 7 nucleotides line up with TRBD1. Germline trimming cut 2 bases from V and 0 bases from J; bases unmatched to any gene: 1. The germline CDR1 and CDR2 sequences are SGHRS and YFSETQ. This CDR3 has 15 amino acids. The CDR3 loop is CASSFTGANTGELFF. The CDR3 DNA is TGCGCCAGCAGCTTTACAGGGGCGAACACCGGGGAGCTGTTTTTT.

V gene TRBV7-2 combines with J gene TRBJ2-3; the match to TRBD2 covers 14 bases. The CDR3 contains 18 residues. Germline V gene lookup returns CDR1 SGHTA and CDR2 FQGNSA. V shed 1 base, J shed 5 bases, and the junction held 8 bases outside the gene matches. The CDR3 here is CASSLGPTSGGAQDTQYF. The DNA for the CDR3 is TGTGCCAGCAGCTTAGGCCCGACTAGCGGGGGGGCCCAAGATACGCAGTATTTT. The whole variable domain, filled in from reference TRBV7-2 and TRBJ2-3, reads GAGVSQSPSNKVTEKGKDVELRCDPISGHTALYWYRQSLGQGLEFLIYFQGNSAPDKSGLPSDRFSAERTGGSVSTLTIQRTQQEDSAVYLCASSLGPTSGGAQDTQYFGPGTRLTVL.

V usage is TRBV2 and J usage is TRBJ1-5; no clear D gene. V lost 1 base to trimming and J lost 8 bases, with 12 bases between them. The CDR3 loop spans 14 amino acids. Germline V gene lookup returns CDR1 SNHLY and CDR2 FYNNEI. The CDR3 region is CASSEGVSLKPQHF. CDR3 bases: TGTGCCAGCAGTGAAGGGGTGAGTCTGAAGCCCCAGCATTTT.

This clone was counted only a few times. CDR3 in DNA: TGTGCCAGCAGCCGTGAGGTCGATCAGCCCCAGCATTTT. This translates into CASSREVDQPQHF. This sequence joins TRBV7-9 and TRBJ1-5; D not certain. Deletions cut 5 bases from V and 5 bases from J, with 10 bases between. Germline CDR1 is SEHNR and CDR2 is FQNEAQ (reference sequence). The CDR3 spans 13 residues. Filled out from reference TRBV7-9 and TRBJ1-5, the complete variable domain reads DTGVSQNPRHKITKRGQNVTFRCDPISEHNRLYWYRQTLGQGPEFLTYFQNEAQLEKSRLLSDRFSAERPKGSFSTLEIQRTEQGDSAMYLCASSREVDQPQHFGDGTRLSIL.

This clone was recorded once. The genes are TRBV6-4 and TRBJ2-1; 8 bases are shared with TRBD2. Germline CDR1 and CDR2: MRHNA and SNTAGT. V shed 2 bases and J 3 bases; nucleotides not matched to a gene: 3. The CDR3 consists of 15 residues. The CDR3 loop is CASSDPLAVYNEQFF. In DNA form, the CDR3 reads TGTGCCAGCAGTGACCCACTAGCGGTCTACAATGAGCAGTTCTTC.

CDR3 amino acids: CASSKTGTGNTDTQYF. CDR3 DNA sequence: TGTGCCAGCAGTAAAACCGGGACAGGGAACACAGATACGCAGTATTTT. The rearrangement joins TRBV11-2 to TRBJ2-3; 9 nucleotides align to TRBD1. J lost 2 bases, V lost 6 bases, and 9 bases had no gene match. The germline V gene has CDR1 SGHAT and CDR2 FQNNGV. The CDR3 is made up of 16 amino acids.

The chain uses TRBV6-5 and TRBJ1-2, with D possibly matching TRBD1 (5 bases). CDR1 is MNHEY and CDR2 is SVGAGI in the germline V gene. The CDR3 spans 12 residues. The V end lost 10 bases, the J end lost 7 bases, and 16 bases lay between the germline ends. The CDR3 DNA sequence: TGTGCCACACGAACAGGCTCCTCTGGCTACACCTTC. Protein product: CATRTGSSGYTF.